This TCR beta chain was captured by sequencing in a study of blood T cell repertoires in COVID-19. Background on the study: The United States, Italy and Spain provided the acute and convalescent COVID-19 samples. From T cells, B-cell-depleted T cells, or PBMCs came the material, which was cDNA or gDNA.

Germline loops: CDR1 SGDLS, CDR2 YYNGEE. The CDR3 extends over 13 amino acids. With 3 bases clipped from V and 7 bases from J, the junction kept 4 bases outside the gene matches. As processed by the authors: Scientists estimated how many nucleated cells there were by amplifying reference gene primers. Only in-frame clones appear in the TCRdb table, and some are missing; sequencing was by immunoSEQ multiplex PCR. V, J and clone size derive from that table, while D and trimming were established from the DNA sequence. The sample carries some 200,000 clones, about 80% recorded once. Sequencing was carried out using peripheral blood. This TCR was recovered from a human donor with acute or convalescent COVID-19. The donor label of this sample is uncertain. The chain employs TRBV9 and TRBJ2-7, with TRBD1 matching 10 bases. In DNA, the CDR3 is TGTGCCAGCAGCGGCCGGGACAGGGGAGAGCAGTACTTC. Its protein is CASSGRDRGEQYF.